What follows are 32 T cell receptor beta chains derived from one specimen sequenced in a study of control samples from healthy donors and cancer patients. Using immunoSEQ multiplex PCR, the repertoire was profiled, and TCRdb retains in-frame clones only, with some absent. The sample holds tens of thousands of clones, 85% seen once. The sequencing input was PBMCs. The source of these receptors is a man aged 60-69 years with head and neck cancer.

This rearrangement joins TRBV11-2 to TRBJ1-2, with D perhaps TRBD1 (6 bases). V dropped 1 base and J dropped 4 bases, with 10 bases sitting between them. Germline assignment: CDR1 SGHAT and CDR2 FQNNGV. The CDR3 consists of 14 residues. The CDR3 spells CASSLGDTIYGYTF. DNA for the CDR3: TGTGCCAGCAGCTTAGGGGACACCATCTATGGCTACACCTTC. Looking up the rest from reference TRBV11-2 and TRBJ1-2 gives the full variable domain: EAGVAQSPRYKIIEKRQSVAFWCNPISGHATLYWYQQILGQGPKLLIQFQNNGVVDDSQLPKDRFSAERLKGVDSTLKIQPAKLEDSAVYLCASSLGDTIYGYTFGSGTRLTVV.

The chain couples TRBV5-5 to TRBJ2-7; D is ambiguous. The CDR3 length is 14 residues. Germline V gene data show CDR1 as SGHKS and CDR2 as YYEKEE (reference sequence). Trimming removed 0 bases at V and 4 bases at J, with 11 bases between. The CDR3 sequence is CASSLGPDGYEQYF. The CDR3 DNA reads TGTGCCAGCAGCTTGGGGCCAGATGGGTACGAGCAGTACTTC.

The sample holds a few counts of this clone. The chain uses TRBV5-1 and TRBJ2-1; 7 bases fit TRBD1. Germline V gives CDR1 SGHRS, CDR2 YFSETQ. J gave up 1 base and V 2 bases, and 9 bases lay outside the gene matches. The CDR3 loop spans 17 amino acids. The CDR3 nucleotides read TGCGCCAGCAGCTTCTTAGGGACAGTGGATTCCTACAATGAGCAGTTCTTC. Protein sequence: CASSFLGTVDSYNEQFF.

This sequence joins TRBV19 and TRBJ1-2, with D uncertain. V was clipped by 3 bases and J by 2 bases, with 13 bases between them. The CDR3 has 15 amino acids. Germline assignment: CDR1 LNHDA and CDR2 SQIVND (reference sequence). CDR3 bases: TGTGCCAGTAGTATTAAGTCGGGTGAAAACTATGGCTACACCTTC. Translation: CASSIKSGENYGYTF. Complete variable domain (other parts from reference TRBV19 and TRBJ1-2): DGGITQSPKYLFRKEGQNVTLSCEQNLNHDAMYWYRQDPGQGLRLIYYSQIVNDFQKGDIAEGYSVSREKKESFPLTVTSAQKNPTAFYLCASSIKSGENYGYTFGSGTRLTVV.

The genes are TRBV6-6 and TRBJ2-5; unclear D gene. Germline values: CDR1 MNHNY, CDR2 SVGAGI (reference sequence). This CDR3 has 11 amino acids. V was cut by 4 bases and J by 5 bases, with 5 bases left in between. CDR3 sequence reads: CASSSGETQYF. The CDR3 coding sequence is TGTGCCAGCAGTTCTGGGGAGACCCAGTACTTC.

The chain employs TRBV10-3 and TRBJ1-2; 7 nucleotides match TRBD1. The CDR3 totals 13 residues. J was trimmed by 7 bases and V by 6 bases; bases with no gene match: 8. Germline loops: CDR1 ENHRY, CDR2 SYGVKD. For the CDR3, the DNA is TGTGCCATCAGCGTACAGGGGAGGTTTGGCTACACCTTC. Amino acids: CAISVQGRFGYTF.

The CDR3 loop is CAWKGLDRGISGELFF. The CDR3 DNA reads TGTGCCTGGAAAGGTTTGGACAGGGGAATCTCCGGGGAGCTGTTTTTT. The chain has TRBV30 and TRBJ2-2; 9 nucleotides align to TRBD1. Germline CDR1 GTSNPN, CDR2 SVGIG (reference sequence). Trimming removed 4 bases from V and 6 bases from J; junction bases left unmatched: 12. The CDR3 totals 16 residues.

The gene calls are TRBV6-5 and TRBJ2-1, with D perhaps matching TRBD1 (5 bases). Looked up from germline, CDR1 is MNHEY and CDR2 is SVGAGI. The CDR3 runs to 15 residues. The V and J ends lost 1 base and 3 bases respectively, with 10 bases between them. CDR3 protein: CASSYYQGRYNEQFF. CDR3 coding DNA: TGTGCCAGCAGTTACTACCAGGGCCGCTACAATGAGCAGTTCTTC.

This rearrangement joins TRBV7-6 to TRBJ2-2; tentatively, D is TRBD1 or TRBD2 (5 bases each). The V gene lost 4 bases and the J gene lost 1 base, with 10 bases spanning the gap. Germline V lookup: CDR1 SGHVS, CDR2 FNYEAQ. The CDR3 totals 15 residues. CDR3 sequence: CASSSTRGNTGELFF. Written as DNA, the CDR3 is TGTGCCAGCAGCTCCACTAGGGGGAACACCGGGGAGCTGTTTTTT.

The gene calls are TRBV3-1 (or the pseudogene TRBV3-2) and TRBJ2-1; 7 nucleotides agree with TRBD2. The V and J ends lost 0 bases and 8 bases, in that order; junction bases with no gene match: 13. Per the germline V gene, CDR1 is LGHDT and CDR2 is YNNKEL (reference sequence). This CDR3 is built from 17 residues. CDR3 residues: CASSQETRLAIPHEQFF. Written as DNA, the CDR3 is TGTGCCAGCAGCCAAGAAACCCGACTAGCTATACCCCATGAGCAGTTCTTC.

CDR3 DNA sequence: TGTGCCATCAAAGGACAGGGGAATGGCTACACCTTC. This sequence encodes CAIKGQGNGYTF. The chain recombines TRBV10-3 with TRBJ1-2; 9 positions agree with TRBD1. Trimming took 7 bases from V and 6 from J; bases not matched to a gene: 3. Per the germline V gene, CDR1 is ENHRY and CDR2 is SYGVKD. The CDR3 is 12 residues long.

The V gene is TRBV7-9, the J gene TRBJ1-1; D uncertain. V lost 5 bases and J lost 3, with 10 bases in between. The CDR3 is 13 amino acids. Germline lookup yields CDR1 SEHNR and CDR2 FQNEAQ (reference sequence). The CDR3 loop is CASSLSRDTEAFF. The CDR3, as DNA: TGTGCCAGCAGCCTTAGTAGGGACACTGAAGCTTTCTTT.

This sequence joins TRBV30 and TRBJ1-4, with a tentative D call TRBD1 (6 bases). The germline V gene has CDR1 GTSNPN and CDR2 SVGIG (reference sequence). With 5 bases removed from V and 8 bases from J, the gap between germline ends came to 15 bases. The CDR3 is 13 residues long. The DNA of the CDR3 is TGTGCCTGGTTACGACAGGCGGGGGAAAAACTGTTTTTT. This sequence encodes CAWLRQAGEKLFF.

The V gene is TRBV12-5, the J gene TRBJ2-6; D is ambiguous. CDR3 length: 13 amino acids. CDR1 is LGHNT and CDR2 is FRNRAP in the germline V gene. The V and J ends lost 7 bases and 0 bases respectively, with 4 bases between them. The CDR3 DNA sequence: TGTGCTAGTGCCCCCTCTGGGGCCAACGTCCTGACTTTC. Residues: CASAPSGANVLTF.

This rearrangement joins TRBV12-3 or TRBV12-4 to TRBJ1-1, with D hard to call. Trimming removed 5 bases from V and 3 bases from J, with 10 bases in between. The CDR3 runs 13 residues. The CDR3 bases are TGTGCCAGCAGTCTTGGCCGGGACACTGAAGCTTTCTTT. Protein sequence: CASSLGRDTEAFF.

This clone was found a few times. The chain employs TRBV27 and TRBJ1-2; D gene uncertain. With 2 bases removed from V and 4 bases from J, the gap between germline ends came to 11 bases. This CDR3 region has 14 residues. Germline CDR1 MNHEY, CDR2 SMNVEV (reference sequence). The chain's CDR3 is CASSLAPGIYGYTF. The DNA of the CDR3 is TGTGCCAGCAGTTTAGCGCCGGGGATCTATGGCTACACCTTC.

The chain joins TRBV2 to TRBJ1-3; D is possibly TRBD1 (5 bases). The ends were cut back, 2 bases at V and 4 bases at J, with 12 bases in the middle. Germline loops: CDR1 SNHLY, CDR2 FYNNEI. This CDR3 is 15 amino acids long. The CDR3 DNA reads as TGTGCCAGCAGTGAAAGGTCGGGGCGAGGAAACACCATATATTTT. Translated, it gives CASSERSGRGNTIYF.

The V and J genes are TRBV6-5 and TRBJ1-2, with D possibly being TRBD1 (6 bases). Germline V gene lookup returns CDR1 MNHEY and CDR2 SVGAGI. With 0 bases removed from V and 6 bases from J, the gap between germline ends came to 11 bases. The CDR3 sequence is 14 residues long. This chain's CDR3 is CASSYSQGGDGYTF. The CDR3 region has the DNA TGTGCCAGCAGTTACTCACAGGGAGGCGATGGCTACACCTTC.

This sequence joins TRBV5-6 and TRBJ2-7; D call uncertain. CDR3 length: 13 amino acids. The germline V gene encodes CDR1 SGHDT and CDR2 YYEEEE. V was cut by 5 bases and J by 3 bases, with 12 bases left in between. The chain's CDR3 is CASRLGLDYEQYV. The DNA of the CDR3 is TGTGCCAGCAGACTCGGGCTAGACTACGAGCAGTACGTC.

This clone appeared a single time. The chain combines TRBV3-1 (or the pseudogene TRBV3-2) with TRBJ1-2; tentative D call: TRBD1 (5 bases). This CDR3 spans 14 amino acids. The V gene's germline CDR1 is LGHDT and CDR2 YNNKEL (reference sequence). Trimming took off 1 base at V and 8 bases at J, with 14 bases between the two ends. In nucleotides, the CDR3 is TGTGCCAGCAGCCAAGTGACCGGGGCCGACGGCTACACCTTC. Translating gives CASSQVTGADGYTF.

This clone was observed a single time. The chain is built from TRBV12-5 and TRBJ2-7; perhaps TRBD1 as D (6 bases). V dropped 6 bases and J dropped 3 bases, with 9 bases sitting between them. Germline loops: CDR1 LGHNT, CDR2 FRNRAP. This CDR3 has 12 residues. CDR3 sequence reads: CASGADSYEQYF. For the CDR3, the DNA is TGTGCTAGTGGGGCGGACAGCTACGAGCAGTACTTC.

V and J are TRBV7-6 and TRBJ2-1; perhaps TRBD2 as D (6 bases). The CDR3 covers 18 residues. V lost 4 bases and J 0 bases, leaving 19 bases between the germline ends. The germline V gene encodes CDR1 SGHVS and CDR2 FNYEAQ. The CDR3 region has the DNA TGTGCCAGCAGCTCCTTACCGCTTAGCGGAGGCTCCTACAATGAGCAGTTCTTC. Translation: CASSSLPLSGGSYNEQFF.

The CDR3 protein is CASSQDWQGISGELFF. CDR3 nucleotide sequence: TGCGCCAGCAGCCAAGATTGGCAGGGGATCAGCGGGGAGCTGTTTTTT. The chain combines TRBV4-1 with TRBJ2-2; D may be TRBD1 (6 bases). This CDR3 is 16 amino acids long. CDR1 is MGHRA and CDR2 is YSYEKL in the germline V gene. The V end was cut by 0 bases, the J end by 7 bases, with 15 bases between.

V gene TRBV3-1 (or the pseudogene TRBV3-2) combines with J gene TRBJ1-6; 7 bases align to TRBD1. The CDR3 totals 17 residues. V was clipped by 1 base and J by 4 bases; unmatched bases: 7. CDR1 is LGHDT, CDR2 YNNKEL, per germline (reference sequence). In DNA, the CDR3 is TGTGCCAGCAGCCAAGTGGGTCAGGGGGTTTATAATTCACCCCTCCACTTT. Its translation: CASSQVGQGVYNSPLHF.

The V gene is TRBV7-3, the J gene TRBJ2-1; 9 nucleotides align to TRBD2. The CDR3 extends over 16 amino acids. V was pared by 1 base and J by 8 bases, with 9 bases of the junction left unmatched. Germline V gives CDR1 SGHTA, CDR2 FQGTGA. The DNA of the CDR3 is TGTGCCAGCAGCTTAATGGGAGTAGCGGGAGCCCATGAGCAGTTCTTC. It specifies CASSLMGVAGAHEQFF.

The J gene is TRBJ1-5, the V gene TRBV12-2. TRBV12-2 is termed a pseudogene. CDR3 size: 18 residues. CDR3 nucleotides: TGTGCAAGTCGCTCCCCTAGGGGGGAGACGGGTCGCAATCAGCCCCAGCATTTT. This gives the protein CASRSPRGETGRNQPQHF.

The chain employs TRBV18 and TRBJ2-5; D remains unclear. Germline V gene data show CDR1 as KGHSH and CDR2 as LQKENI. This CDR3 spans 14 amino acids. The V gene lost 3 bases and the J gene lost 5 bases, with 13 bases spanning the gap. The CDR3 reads CASSPPHGSETQYF. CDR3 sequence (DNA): TGTGCCAGCTCACCCCCCCACGGTTCGGAGACCCAGTACTTC.

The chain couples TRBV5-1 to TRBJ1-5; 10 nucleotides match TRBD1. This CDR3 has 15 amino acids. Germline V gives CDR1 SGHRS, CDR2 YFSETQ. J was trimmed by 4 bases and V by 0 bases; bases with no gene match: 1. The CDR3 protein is CASSLEGQGNQPQHF. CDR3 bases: TGCGCCAGCAGCTTGGAGGGACAGGGGAATCAGCCCCAGCATTTT.

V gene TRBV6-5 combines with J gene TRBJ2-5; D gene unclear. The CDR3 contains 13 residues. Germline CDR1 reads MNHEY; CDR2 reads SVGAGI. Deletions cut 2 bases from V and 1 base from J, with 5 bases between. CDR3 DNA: TGTGCCAGCAGTTACGCTCCCCAAGAGACCCAGTACTTC. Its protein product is CASSYAPQETQYF.

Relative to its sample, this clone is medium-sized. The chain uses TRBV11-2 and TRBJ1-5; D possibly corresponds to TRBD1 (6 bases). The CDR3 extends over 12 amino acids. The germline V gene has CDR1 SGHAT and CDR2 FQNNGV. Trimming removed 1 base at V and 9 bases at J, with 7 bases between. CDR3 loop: CASSLATGPQHF. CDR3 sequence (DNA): TGTGCCAGCAGCTTAGCGACAGGGCCCCAGCATTTT. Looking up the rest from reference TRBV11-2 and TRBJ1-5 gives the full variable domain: EAGVAQSPRYKIIEKRQSVAFWCNPISGHATLYWYQQILGQGPKLLIQFQNNGVVDDSQLPKDRFSAERLKGVDSTLKIQPAKLEDSAVYLCASSLATGPQHFGDGTRLSIL.

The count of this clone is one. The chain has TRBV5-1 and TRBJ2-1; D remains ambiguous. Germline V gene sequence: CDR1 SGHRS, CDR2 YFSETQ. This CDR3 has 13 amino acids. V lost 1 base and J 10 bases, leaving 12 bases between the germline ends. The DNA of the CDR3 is TGCGCCAGCAGCTTGTTTCGACCAGCGGAGCAGTTCTTC. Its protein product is CASSLFRPAEQFF.

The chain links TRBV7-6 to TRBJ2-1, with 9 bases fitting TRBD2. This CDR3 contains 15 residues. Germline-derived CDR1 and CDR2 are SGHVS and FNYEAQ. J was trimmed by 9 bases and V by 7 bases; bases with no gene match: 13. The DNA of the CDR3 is TGTGCCAGCATGAAACAGGCTAGCGGGAATGGTGAGCAGTTCTTC. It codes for CASMKQASGNGEQFF.